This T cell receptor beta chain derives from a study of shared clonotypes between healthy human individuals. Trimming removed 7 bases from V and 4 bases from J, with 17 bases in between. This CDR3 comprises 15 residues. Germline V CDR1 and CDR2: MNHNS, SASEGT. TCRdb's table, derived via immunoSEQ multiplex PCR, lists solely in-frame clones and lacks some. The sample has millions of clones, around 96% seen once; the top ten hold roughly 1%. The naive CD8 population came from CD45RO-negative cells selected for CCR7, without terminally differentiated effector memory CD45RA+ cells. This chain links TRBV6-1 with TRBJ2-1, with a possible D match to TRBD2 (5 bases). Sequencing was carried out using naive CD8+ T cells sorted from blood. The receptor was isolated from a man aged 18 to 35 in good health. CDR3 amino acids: CASTDLIQRYNEQFF. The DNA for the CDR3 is TGTGCCAGCACCGACTTAATACAGCGGTACAATGAGCAGTTCTTC.